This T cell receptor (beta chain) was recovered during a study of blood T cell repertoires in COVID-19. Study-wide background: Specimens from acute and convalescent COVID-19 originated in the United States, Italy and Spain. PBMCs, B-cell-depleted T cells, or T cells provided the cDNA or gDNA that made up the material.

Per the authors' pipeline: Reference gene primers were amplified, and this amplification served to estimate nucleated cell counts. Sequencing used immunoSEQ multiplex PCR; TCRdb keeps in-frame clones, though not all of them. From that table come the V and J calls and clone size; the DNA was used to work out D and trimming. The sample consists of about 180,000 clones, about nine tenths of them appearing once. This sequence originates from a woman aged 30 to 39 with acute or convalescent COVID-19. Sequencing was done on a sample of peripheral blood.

The CDR3 sequence: CASSQAHLGRETQYF. In nucleotides, the CDR3 is TGTGCCAGCAGCCAAGCACATTTAGGGAGGGAGACCCAGTACTTC. This chain connects TRBV3-1 (or the pseudogene TRBV3-2) to TRBJ2-5; D perhaps matches TRBD2 (6 bases). The CDR3 contains 15 residues. V dropped 1 base and J dropped 5 bases, with 14 bases sitting between them. Germline V gives CDR1 LGHDT, CDR2 YNNKEL (reference sequence).